This TCR beta chain was obtained from a study of blood T cell repertoires in COVID-19 (dated by TCRdb to 2019 to 2021). Regarding the complete study: Samples from collaborators originated in the United States, Italy and Spain and spanned both the acute and convalescent phases of COVID-19. The material from the prospective study consisted of cDNA or gDNA derived from T cells, B-cell-depleted T cells, or PBMCs. A freely available public database, intended as a resource for researchers studying the immune response to SARS-CoV-2, is where the repertoires were released. The samples were drawn from the first 160 participants of the ongoing ImmuneRACE study and from more than 1,000 subjects provided by 6 global collaborators. Where available, HLA class I and class II types were taken from metadata supplied by the sample provider and were not determined by assay-based typing. The sample metadata nearly always contained a de-identified subject ID, COVID-19 status, age in years and sex. Subjects who had been exposed to COVID-19, were actively infected with it, or had recovered from it provided the deeply sampled blood TCRbeta repertoires that made up the dataset.

This clone was recorded only once. This clone's antigen is unknown. Base qualities are missing; no much larger clone stands one base away. The same CDR3 arises from other DNA sequences in this sample as well. Samples from volunteer blood donors who had recovered from COVID-19 were contributed by a second Seattle source. Each collaborating institution followed its own protocols to collect whole blood in K2EDTA tubes. For TCRbeta analysis, collaborator samples were shipped as frozen whole blood, as isolated PBMCs, or as DNA extracted from either sample type. TCRbeta CDR3 regions were amplified from genomic DNA using the immunoSEQ Assay, a bias-controlled multiplex PCR. The study's processing was this. Within the assay, amplification of reference gene primers was used to estimate how many nucleated cells each sample contained. To quantify the absolute abundance of each unique TCRbeta CDR3 rearrangement, sequence reads were collapsed and filtered. For each sample, productive Simpson clonality was calculated as the square root of Simpson's diversity index across productive rearrangements. In TCRdb, the immuneACCESS table is reduced to in-frame sequences with V and J assigned. These tables do not hold every clone; where another copy was compared, an unresolved V gene accounts for under half, and the others remain unexplained. That table is the source of V, J and clone size, and D and trimming were worked out from the DNA. The sample contains roughly 260,000 clones, about 89% of them found a single time. The ten biggest clones cover over 7.5% of the sample.

As encoded in the germline V gene, CDR1 is SGDLS while CDR2 is YYNGEE. The CDR3, cysteine through phenylalanine, is 15 amino acids long. The only DNA kept is the CDR3, 45 bases in frame from the first base. V lost 5 bases and J lost 5 bases, and the count of bases not matched to a germline gene is 8. The full study reports these points: The amount of clinical and demographic metadata varied by source and participant and was provided uncurated.

Sequenced material: peripheral blood. Recombination linked TRBV9 to TRBJ2-5; TRBD2 lines up with 11 middle nucleotides. The sequence derives from a middle-aged man who had recovered from COVID-19. Read as DNA, the sequence is TGTGCCAGCAGTGATAATAGCGGGAGGGGGGAGACCCAGTACTTC. Translated, it reads CASSDNSGRGETQYF.